The entry below describes one TCR beta chain. The antigen is not known. CD25-based Treg depletion was applied to purified naive CD4+ T cells. Study-wide results and limits: Tumor memory CD4+ T cell TCR gene usage was found to cluster with blood and lymph node memory CD4+ cells and with lymph node naive CD4+ cells. Tumor-infiltrating Treg TCR alpha and beta sequences overlapped most with tumor naive CD4+ T cells, then blood naive.

After constant-region reverse-primer amplification, full-length variable regions underwent semi-nested PCR with Nested Universal Primer A. TCRdb processed the 5' RACE reads anew with MiXCR; each CDR3 protein has one entry. The table shows about 60,000 distinct CDR3 sequences, with more than 25% occurring only once. The sample was tumor-infiltrating naive CD4+ T cells sorted from the breast tumor. Subset meaning: naive CD4+ T cells, CD4+CD45RA+CD25-. The TCR sequence derives from a female donor with breast cancer.

Written as DNA, the CDR3 is TGTGCCAGCAGCCAAGCTGGGGCAGGGCAGCCCCAGCATTTT. It translates to CASSQAGAGQPQHF. The rearrangement uses TRBV3-1 and TRBJ1-5; possible D gene TRBD1, 5 bases. Looked up from germline, CDR1 is LGHDT and CDR2 is YNNKEL (reference sequence). V was pared by 1 base and J by 7 bases, with 11 bases between. This CDR3 has 14 amino acids.